A selection of T cell receptor beta chains follows, all from one sample in a study of blood T cell repertoires in COVID-19. Repertoires were generated with immunoSEQ multiplex PCR, while TCRdb's copy carries only in-frame clones and drops some. The repertoire has over 350,000 clones, 85% to 90% of them found once; the top ten carry 1.2%. The sample comprised PBMCs or T cells enriched from blood (not recorded which). These receptors were collected from a woman in her late teens or twenties who had recovered from COVID-19. CDR3s include the opening cysteine and the closing phenylalanine or tryptophan. The D gene is left open where the match is weak. Clone size is stated in some rows and not others, as once, few, many or a class when expanded.

size: .; V: TRBV5-6; D: .; J: TRBJ2-3; DNA: TGTGCCAGCAGCCTAGGTGCCGGGAGCACAGATACGCAGTATTTT; CDR3: CASSLGAGSTDTQYF
size: .; V: TRBV27; D: .; J: TRBJ2-3; DNA: TGTGCCAGCAGTTTGGGGGGGCCCCGCACAGATACGCAGTATTTT; CDR3: CASSLGGPRTDTQYF
size: .; V: TRBV6-6; D: .; J: TRBJ1-1; DNA: TGTGCCAGCAGGCCATCGGGGAACACTGAAGCTTTCTTT; CDR3: CASRPSGNTEAFF
size: .; V: TRBV7-3; D: .; J: TRBJ1-2; DNA: TGTGCCAGCAGCCCCCAAATTGAGGATAACGCAAGGAGCGGCTACACCTTC; CDR3: CASSPQIEDNARSGYTF
size: .; V: TRBV6-1; D: .; J: TRBJ1-4; DNA: TGTGCCAGCAGTGAGGGGAGGGGATTTGAAAAACTGTTTTTT; CDR3: CASSEGRGFEKLFF
size: .; V: TRBV4-1; D: TRBD1; J: TRBJ2-7; DNA: TGCGCCAGCAGCCAACATGCGACAGGGGAGTACGAGCAGTACTTC; CDR3: CASSQHATGEYEQYF
size: once; V: TRBV10-3; D: .; J: TRBJ2-3; DNA: TGTGCCATCGGCAGGACAGGGGACCGGACTAGCCGCACAGATACGCAGTATTTT; CDR3: CAIGRTGDRTSRTDTQYF
size: .; V: TRBV14; D: TRBD1; J: TRBJ1-2; DNA: TGTGCCAGCAGCCTCCTAGGACAGGGGGCGGATGGCTACACCTTC; CDR3: CASSLLGQGADGYTF
size: .; V: TRBV28; D: .; J: TRBJ2-5; DNA: TGTGCCAGCAGTTCCCCCTCCGAGGAGACCCAGTACTTC; CDR3: CASSSPSEETQYF
size: .; V: TRBV7-2; D: TRBD2; J: TRBJ2-3; DNA: TGTGCCAGCAGCTTGTGGCCCGGGGGGTCAGATACGCAGTATTTT; CDR3: CASSLWPGGSDTQYF
size: once; V: TRBV6-5; D: TRBD1; J: TRBJ1-1; DNA: TGTGCCAGCAGTTACTCGGCGGACAGGGGGATGACTTTCTTT; CDR3: CASSYSADRGMTFF
size: .; V: TRBV5-1; D: TRBD1; J: TRBJ1-5; DNA: TGCGCCAGCAGCTTGGACAGGGGGCAGCCCCAGCATTTT; CDR3: CASSLDRGQPQHF
size: .; V: TRBV6-5; D: .; J: TRBJ1-2; DNA: TGTGCCAGCAGTTACTCGGGCACCGCCTATGGCTACACCTTC; CDR3: CASSYSGTAYGYTF
size: .; V: TRBV27; D: TRBD1; J: TRBJ1-1; DNA: TGTGCCAGTAGCAACAGGGGATTGAACACTGAAGCTTTCTTT; CDR3: CASSNRGLNTEAFF
size: once; V: TRBV24-1; D: .; J: TRBJ1-6; DNA: TGTGCCACCAGATCGGGACACTATAATTCACCCCTCCACTTT; CDR3: CATRSGHYNSPLHF
size: few; V: TRBV25-1; D: TRBD1; J: TRBJ2-2; DNA: TGTGCCAGCAGAGGACAGGGGGCTTTGACCGGGGAGCTGTTTTTT; CDR3: CASRGQGALTGELFF
size: .; V: TRBV5-1; D: TRBD2; J: TRBJ2-3; DNA: TGCGCCAGCAGCTGGAGGACTAGCGGGGGGGCCGAATCAGATACGCAGTATTTT; CDR3: CASSWRTSGGAESDTQYF
size: .; V: TRBV9; D: .; J: TRBJ1-5; DNA: TGTGCCAGCAGCGGAGACAGTAGAGAGCCCCAGCATTTT; CDR3: CASSGDSREPQHF
size: once; V: TRBV3-1/TRBV3-2; D: TRBD1; J: TRBJ1-1; DNA: TGTGCCAGCAGCCGATTTACAGGGGGCACTGAAGCTTTCTTT; CDR3: CASSRFTGGTEAFF
size: .; V: TRBV19; D: .; J: TRBJ1-1; DNA: TGTGCCAGTAGCCAGGACAAGAGGTGGACTGAAGCTTTCTTT; CDR3: CASSQDKRWTEAFF
size: .; V: TRBV5-1; D: TRBD1; J: TRBJ1-2; DNA: TGCGCCAGCAGCCAGGGACAGGGGGGTCTCTATGGCTACACCTTC; CDR3: CASSQGQGGLYGYTF
size: .; V: TRBV6-2/TRBV6-3; D: TRBD1; J: TRBJ1-5; DNA: TGTGCCAGCAGCGACAGGGACAGCAATCAGCCCCAGCATTTT; CDR3: CASSDRDSNQPQHF
size: .; V: TRBV19; D: .; J: TRBJ1-6; DNA: TGTGCCAGTAGTCTCCAGGGTGCCAATTCACCCCTCCACTTT; CDR3: CASSLQGANSPLHF
size: .; V: TRBV7-2; D: TRBD1; J: TRBJ2-2; DNA: TGTGCCAGCGCCCCGGGACAGGTCTACACCGGGGAGCTGTTTTTT; CDR3: CASAPGQVYTGELFF
size: .; V: TRBV3-1/TRBV3-2; D: .; J: TRBJ1-6; DNA: TGTGCCAGCAGTGGGGGGTCCTCCTATAATTCACCCCTCCACTTT; CDR3: CASSGGSSYNSPLHF
size: .; V: TRBV7-2; D: TRBD2; J: TRBJ2-5; DNA: TGTGCCAGCAGCTCACGACTAGCGAGGGAGACCCAGTACTTC; CDR3: CASSSRLARETQYF
size: .; V: TRBV29-1; D: .; J: TRBJ2-7; DNA: TGCAGCGGTTCCGGGACTTTGCCCTACGAGCAGTACTTC; CDR3: CSGSGTLPYEQYF
size: few; V: TRBV6-5; D: .; J: TRBJ1-2; DNA: TGTGCCAGCAACTTATACACGGGAGCTAACTATGGCTACACCTTC; CDR3: CASNLYTGANYGYTF
size: once; V: TRBV29-1; D: .; J: TRBJ1-2; DNA: TGCAGCGTACCTATTAACTATGGCTACACCTTC; CDR3: CSVPINYGYTF
size: .; V: TRBV4-1; D: .; J: TRBJ2-7; DNA: TGCGCCAGCAGCCAAGAATCGGGGAACGCTCAGGCGGAGCAGTACTTC; CDR3: CASSQESGNAQAEQYF
size: many; V: TRBV28; D: TRBD1; J: TRBJ1-5; DNA: TGTGCCAGCAGTTACAGGGGGCAGCCCCAGCATTTT; CDR3: CASSYRGQPQHF
size: .; V: TRBV3-1/TRBV3-2; D: TRBD1; J: TRBJ2-7; DNA: TGTGCCAGCAGCCCCGGGACAGGGCTTTACGAGCAGTACTTC; CDR3: CASSPGTGLYEQYF
size: .; V: TRBV3-1/TRBV3-2; D: .; J: TRBJ2-1; DNA: TGTGCCAGCAGCCAAGACAGGTCGAATGAGCAGTTCTTC; CDR3: CASSQDRSNEQFF
size: .; V: TRBV5-5; D: .; J: TRBJ1-6; DNA: TGTGCCAGCAGCTTGGGGCCCGCCAGGGCAAATTCACCCCTCCACTTT; CDR3: CASSLGPARANSPLHF
size: .; V: TRBV7-9; D: .; J: TRBJ2-3; DNA: TGTGCCAGCAGCTTATTACGACAGTACACAGATACGCAGTATTTT; CDR3: CASSLLRQYTDTQYF
size: .; V: TRBV28; D: .; J: TRBJ1-5; DNA: TGTGCCAGCAGTTTAGGGCAGTTCAGGCAGCCCCAGCATTTT; CDR3: CASSLGQFRQPQHF
size: .; V: TRBV5-1; D: TRBD1; J: TRBJ2-5; DNA: TGCGCCAGCAGCTCGGACAGGGGCGTTAATCAAGAGACCCAGTACTTC; CDR3: CASSSDRGVNQETQYF
size: .; V: TRBV6-5; D: TRBD1; J: TRBJ2-5; DNA: TGTGCCAGCAGTCTCCGGGACAGGGGGCATGGGACCCAGTACTTC; CDR3: CASSLRDRGHGTQYF
size: .; V: TRBV9; D: .; J: TRBJ1-3; DNA: TGTGCCAGCAGCGTAGATCGTAACTCTGGAAACACCATATATTTT; CDR3: CASSVDRNSGNTIYF
size: .; V: TRBV7-2; D: TRBD2; J: TRBJ2-3; DNA: TGTGCCAGCAGCTCAAGCGGGGGGGCCGGAAATACGCAGTATTTT; CDR3: CASSSSGGAGNTQYF
size: .; V: TRBV18; D: .; J: TRBJ2-7; DNA: TGTGCCAGCTCACCACTAGGACATTACTACGAGCAGTACTTC; CDR3: CASSPLGHYYEQYF
size: .; V: TRBV28; D: TRBD1; J: TRBJ2-7; DNA: TGTGCCAGCAGGATATACAGGGGCGCGGCAGGCGAGCAGTACTTC; CDR3: CASRIYRGAAGEQYF
size: .; V: TRBV10-1; D: .; J: TRBJ2-2; DNA: TGCGCCAGCAGTAACAGGGTCACCGGGGAGCTGTTTTTT; CDR3: CASSNRVTGELFF
size: .; V: TRBV19; D: TRBD1; J: TRBJ1-6; DNA: TGTGCCAGTAGTTCGGGACAGAATTATTCACCCCTCCACTTT; CDR3: CASSSGQNYSPLHF
size: once; V: TRBV5-5; D: TRBD1; J: TRBJ1-1; DNA: TGTGCCAGCAGCTTGGACAGGGGCGTCAAAGCTTTCTTT; CDR3: CASSLDRGVKAFF
size: .; V: TRBV29-1; D: TRBD2; J: TRBJ2-7; DNA: TGCAGCGTCTCCTTGGGACTAGCGGGGGGCTACGAGCAGTACTTC; CDR3: CSVSLGLAGGYEQYF
size: .; V: TRBV5-1; D: .; J: TRBJ2-3; DNA: TGCGCCAGCAGCTTTGACAAGTTCACAGATACGCAGTATTTT; CDR3: CASSFDKFTDTQYF
size: few; V: TRBV12-3/TRBV12-4; D: .; J: TRBJ1-2; DNA: TGTGCCAGCAGTAGGGGCGGTGGCTACACCTTC; CDR3: CASSRGGGYTF
size: .; V: TRBV5-1; D: TRBD2; J: TRBJ2-7; DNA: TGCGCCAGCAGCTTGGGGACTAGCGGGGGGGCCTACGAGCAGTACTTC; CDR3: CASSLGTSGGAYEQYF
size: .; V: TRBV24-1; D: .; J: TRBJ2-1; DNA: TGTGCCACCAGTGATGCCACAGGGACCTCCTACAATGAGCAGTTCTTC; CDR3: CATSDATGTSYNEQFF
size: .; V: TRBV13; D: .; J: TRBJ1-2; DNA: TGTGCCAGCAGCCGGACAACGAACTATGGCTACACCTTC; CDR3: CASSRTTNYGYTF